Here is one T cell receptor (beta chain) with its context. Its matching antigen is unknown. This specimen comes from a study of T-cell memory formation after mild COVID-19. About the study: TCR clusters were mostly confined to one donor each.

Employing constant-segment primers, 5'RACE generated TCR alpha and TCR beta cDNA libraries bearing sample barcodes and UMIs. Each CDR3 protein gets one entry after TCRdb re-called the 5' RACE reads with MiXCR. The sample contains about 250,000 distinct CDR3 sequences, over 15% of which appear only once. V lost 5 bases, J lost 4 bases, and 7 bases stayed unmatched. The CDR3 spans 16 residues. Germline CDR1 reads KGHDR; CDR2 reads SFDVKD. Study results and limitations: The main location of contracting CD4+ clones was CM and EM, and that of contracting CD8+ clones was EMRA. Cross-reactive memory appears to have joined, as suggested by some responding clones showing up in pre-infection memory.

Sequenced: PBMCs or a T cell subset sorted from them (not recorded which). V gene TRBV24-1 combines with J gene TRBJ2-5; TRBD2 aligns across 12 bases. The receptor was derived from an adult woman who had mild COVID-19 (a few samples of this study predate the infection). Cell type and time point are not known. CDR3: CATSAGGTSGRETQYF. Written as DNA, the CDR3 is TGTGCCACCAGTGCTGGCGGGACTAGCGGGCGAGAGACCCAGTACTTC.